This T cell receptor (beta chain) was captured in a study of control samples from healthy donors and cancer patients. Generated by immunoSEQ multiplex PCR, the TCRdb table keeps only in-frame clones and is missing some. The sample lists 85,000 to 95,000 clones, 88% seen once, with over 13% in the top ten. Trimming removed 3 bases from V and 5 bases from J, with 4 bases in between. CDR3 length: 11 amino acids. In germline, CDR1 is SNHLY, CDR2 FYNNEI. The V call is TRBV2, the J call TRBJ1-2; the D is unclear. This sequence was found in a woman in her sixties or seventies in good health. The sequencing input was blood. DNA of the CDR3: TGTGCCAGCAGTGAGAGTTATGGCTACACCTTC. Protein: CASSESYGYTF.